The rows below give T cell receptor beta chains drawn from one sample of a study of response to subunit inactivated influenza vaccine. TCRdb reprocessed the RT-PCR reads via MiXCR and lists one record per CDR3 protein. The sample consists of 530,000 or so distinct CDR3 sequences, roughly 10% of them appearing once. Material: PBMCs from blood, obtained on the day of vaccination. The origin of the receptors is a man in his fifties or sixties who received an inactivated influenza vaccine. Both conserved end residues are part of each CDR3. A D gene is named only where the DNA matches it firmly. Clone size, where shown, is once, few, many, or a class for clones that have expanded.

J gene: TRBJ2-7
V gene: TRBV5-5
clone size: few
D gene: NA
CDR3 protein: CASSLTLGYSYEQYF
CDR3 DNA: TGTGCCAGCAGCCTTACCTTGGGGTACTCCTACGAGCAGTACTTC

J gene: TRBJ2-1
V gene: TRBV5-5
clone size: NA
D gene: TRBD2
CDR3 protein: CASGQLAGNYNEQFF
CDR3 DNA: TGTGCCAGCGGACAACTAGCGGGAAATTACAATGAGCAGTTCTTC

J gene: TRBJ2-5
V gene: TRBV20-1
clone size: few
D gene: NA
CDR3 protein: CSARSPWGETQYF
CDR3 DNA: TGCAGTGCTAGATCCCCGTGGGGGGAGACCCAGTACTTC

J gene: TRBJ1-6
V gene: TRBV6-5
clone size: many
D gene: NA
CDR3 protein: CASSYSIRAGSYNSPLHF
CDR3 DNA: TGTGCCAGCAGTTACTCGATTAGGGCGGGATCCTATAATTCACCCCTCCACTTT

J gene: TRBJ2-1
V gene: TRBV9
clone size: NA
D gene: NA
CDR3 protein: CASSASRGGHDRYNEQFF
CDR3 DNA: TGTGCCAGCAGCGCATCGCGAGGGGGGCATGATAGGTACAATGAGCAGTTCTTC

J gene: TRBJ2-5
V gene: TRBV2
clone size: few
D gene: NA
CDR3 protein: CASDRPPLAGQETQYF
CDR3 DNA: TGTGCCAGCGATCGCCCACCGCTGGCAGGTCAAGAGACCCAGTACTTC

J gene: TRBJ2-5
V gene: TRBV20-1
clone size: NA
D gene: TRBD1
CDR3 protein: CSASYPGGEKETQYF
CDR3 DNA: TGCAGTGCTAGCTATCCAGGGGGCGAGAAGGAGACCCAGTACTTC

J gene: TRBJ2-3
V gene: TRBV11-3
clone size: NA
D gene: TRBD2
CDR3 protein: CASSLTSGVTDQQYF
CDR3 DNA: TGTGCCAGCAGCTTGACTAGCGGGGTCACAGATCAACAGTATTTT

J gene: TRBJ1-3
V gene: TRBV11-2
clone size: NA
D gene: NA
CDR3 protein: CASSSTGRNSGNTIYF
CDR3 DNA: TGTGCCAGCAGCTCAACGGGACGGAACTCTGGAAACACCATATATTTT

J gene: TRBJ2-3
V gene: TRBV12-3/TRBV12-4
clone size: few
D gene: TRBD1
CDR3 protein: CASSALDRFTDTQYF
CDR3 DNA: TGTGCCAGCAGTGCGTTGGACAGGTTCACAGATACGCAGTATTTT

J gene: TRBJ2-7
V gene: TRBV4-3
clone size: few
D gene: NA
CDR3 protein: CASSQESETYEQYF
CDR3 DNA: TGCGCCAGCAGCCAAGAATCGGAGACCTACGAGCAGTACTTC

J gene: TRBJ2-1
V gene: TRBV9
clone size: few
D gene: NA
CDR3 protein: CASSVGGRSSYNEQFF
CDR3 DNA: TGTGCCAGCAGCGTAGGCGGGCGGAGCTCCTACAATGAGCAGTTCTTC

J gene: TRBJ1-1
V gene: TRBV19
clone size: NA
D gene: NA
CDR3 protein: CASRGGWTTEAFF
CDR3 DNA: TGTGCCAGCCGAGGAGGGTGGACCACTGAAGCTTTCTTT

J gene: TRBJ2-7
V gene: TRBV3-1
clone size: NA
D gene: NA
CDR3 protein: CASSQAASGSYEQYF
CDR3 DNA: TGTGCCAGCAGCCAAGCGGCCAGTGGCTCCTACGAGCAGTACTTC

J gene: TRBJ2-1
V gene: TRBV4-3
clone size: NA
D gene: NA
CDR3 protein: CASSQVSLGEQFF
CDR3 DNA: TGCGCCAGCAGCCAAGTATCTCTGGGGGAGCAGTTCTTC

J gene: TRBJ2-5
V gene: TRBV6-2/TRBV6-3
clone size: NA
D gene: TRBD1
CDR3 protein: CASSIQTGGTRETQYF
CDR3 DNA: TGTGCCAGCAGTATACAAACAGGGGGCACGAGAGAGACCCAGTACTTC

J gene: TRBJ2-1
V gene: TRBV6-2/TRBV6-3
clone size: few
D gene: TRBD2
CDR3 protein: CASSYPGLADSYNEQFF
CDR3 DNA: TGTGCCAGCAGTTACCCGGGACTAGCGGACTCCTACAATGAGCAGTTCTTC

J gene: TRBJ2-1
V gene: TRBV7-8
clone size: many
D gene: TRBD2
CDR3 protein: CASSHHPSGSSYNEQFF
CDR3 DNA: TGTGCCAGCAGCCATCACCCTAGCGGGAGCTCCTACAATGAGCAGTTCTTC

J gene: TRBJ2-7
V gene: TRBV10-3
clone size: many
D gene: TRBD1
CDR3 protein: CAISESVGTGAYEQYF
CDR3 DNA: TGTGCCATCAGTGAGTCGGTGGGGACAGGGGCCTACGAGCAGTACTTC

J gene: TRBJ2-5
V gene: TRBV29-1
clone size: NA
D gene: TRBD1
CDR3 protein: CSVEQGEETQYF
CDR3 DNA: TGCAGCGTTGAGCAGGGGGAAGAGACCCAGTACTTC

J gene: TRBJ2-1
V gene: TRBV15
clone size: NA
D gene: NA
CDR3 protein: CATSRDGYSGPPEQFF
CDR3 DNA: TGTGCCACCAGCAGAGATGGTTACTCGGGACCCCCCGAGCAGTTCTTC

J gene: TRBJ2-1
V gene: TRBV11-2
clone size: few
D gene: TRBD1
CDR3 protein: CASSKGDSYNEQFF
CDR3 DNA: TGTGCCAGCAGCAAAGGGGACAGTTACAATGAGCAGTTCTTC

J gene: TRBJ2-1
V gene: TRBV6-2/TRBV6-3
clone size: few
D gene: NA
CDR3 protein: CASSYLRLRDNEQFF
CDR3 DNA: TGTGCCAGCAGTTACCTTCGCCTCCGGGACAATGAGCAGTTCTTC

J gene: TRBJ1-5
V gene: TRBV20-1
clone size: few
D gene: NA
CDR3 protein: CSARPGSWVQPQHF
CDR3 DNA: TGCAGTGCTAGACCCGGTAGCTGGGTTCAGCCCCAGCATTTT

J gene: TRBJ2-1
V gene: TRBV2
clone size: many
D gene: TRBD2
CDR3 protein: CASSEAGGGTAADEQFF
CDR3 DNA: TGTGCCAGCAGTGAAGCGGGGGGAGGGACCGCGGCGGATGAGCAGTTCTTC

J gene: TRBJ2-1
V gene: TRBV4-3
clone size: many
D gene: NA
CDR3 protein: CASSQLIGPPYNEQFF
CDR3 DNA: TGCGCCAGCAGCCAGCTTATAGGACCTCCCTACAATGAGCAGTTCTTC

J gene: TRBJ2-7
V gene: TRBV11-2
clone size: few
D gene: TRBD1
CDR3 protein: CASSPPGGTGDYEQYF
CDR3 DNA: TGTGCCAGCAGCCCCCCGGGGGGGACAGGGGACTACGAGCAGTACTTC

J gene: TRBJ2-7
V gene: TRBV7-2
clone size: many
D gene: TRBD1
CDR3 protein: CASKVGQPNSYEQYF
CDR3 DNA: TGTGCCAGCAAAGTGGGACAGCCTAACTCCTACGAGCAGTACTTC

J gene: TRBJ1-1
V gene: TRBV12-3/TRBV12-4
clone size: few
D gene: NA
CDR3 protein: CASSLRAGTEAFF
CDR3 DNA: TGTGCCAGCAGTTTACGGGCAGGGACTGAAGCTTTCTTT